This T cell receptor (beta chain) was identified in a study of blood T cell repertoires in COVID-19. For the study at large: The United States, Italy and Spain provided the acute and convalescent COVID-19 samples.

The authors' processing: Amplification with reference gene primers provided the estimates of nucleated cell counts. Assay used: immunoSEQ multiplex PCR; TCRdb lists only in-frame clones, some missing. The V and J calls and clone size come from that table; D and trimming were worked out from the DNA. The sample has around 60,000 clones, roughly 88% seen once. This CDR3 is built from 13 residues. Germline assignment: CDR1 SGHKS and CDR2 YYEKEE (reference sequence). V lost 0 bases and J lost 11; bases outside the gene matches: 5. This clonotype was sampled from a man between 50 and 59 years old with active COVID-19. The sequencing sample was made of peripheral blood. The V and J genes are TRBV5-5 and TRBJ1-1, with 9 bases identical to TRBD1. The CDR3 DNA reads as TGTGCCAGCAGCTTGGCCGCCGGGACAGGGGCTTTCTTT. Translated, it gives CASSLAAGTGAFF.